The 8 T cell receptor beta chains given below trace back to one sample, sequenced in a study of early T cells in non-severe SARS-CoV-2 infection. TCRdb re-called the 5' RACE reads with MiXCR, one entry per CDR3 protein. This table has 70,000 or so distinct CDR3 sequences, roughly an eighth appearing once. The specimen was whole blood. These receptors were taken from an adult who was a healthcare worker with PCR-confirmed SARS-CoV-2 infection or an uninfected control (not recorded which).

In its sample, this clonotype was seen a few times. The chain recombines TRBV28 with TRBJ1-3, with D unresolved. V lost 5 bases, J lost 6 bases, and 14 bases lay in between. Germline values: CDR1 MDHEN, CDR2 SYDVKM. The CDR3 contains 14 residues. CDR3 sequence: CASSRAGAENTIYF. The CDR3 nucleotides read TGTGCCAGCAGTCGGGCGGGAGCAGAAAACACCATATATTTT.

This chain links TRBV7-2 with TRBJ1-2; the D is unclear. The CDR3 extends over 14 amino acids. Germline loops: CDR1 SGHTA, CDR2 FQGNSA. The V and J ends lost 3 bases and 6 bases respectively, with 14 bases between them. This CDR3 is CASSLAGRNDGYTF. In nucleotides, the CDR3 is TGTGCCAGCAGCTTGGCAGGACGAAACGATGGCTACACCTTC.

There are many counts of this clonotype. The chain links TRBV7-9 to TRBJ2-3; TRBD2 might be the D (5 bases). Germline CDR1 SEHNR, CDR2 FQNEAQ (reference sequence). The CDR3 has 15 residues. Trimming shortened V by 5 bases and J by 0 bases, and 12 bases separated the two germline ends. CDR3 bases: TGTGCCAGCAGCCGGAGCGGATCTAGCACAGATACGCAGTATTTT. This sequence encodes CASSRSGSSTDTQYF.

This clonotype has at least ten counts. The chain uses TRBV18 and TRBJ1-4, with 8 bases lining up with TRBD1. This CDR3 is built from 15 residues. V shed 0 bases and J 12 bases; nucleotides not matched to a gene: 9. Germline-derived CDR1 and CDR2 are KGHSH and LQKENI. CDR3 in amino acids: CASSPPPTGARELFF. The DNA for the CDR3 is TGTGCCAGCTCACCACCCCCGACAGGGGCGAGGGAACTGTTTTTT.

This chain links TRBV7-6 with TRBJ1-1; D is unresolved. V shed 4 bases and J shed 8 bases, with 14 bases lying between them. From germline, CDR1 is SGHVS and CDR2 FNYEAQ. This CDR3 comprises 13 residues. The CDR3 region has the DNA TGTGCCAGCAGCTCTGGAGCGATACAGGAAGCTTTCTTT. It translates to CASSSGAIQEAFF.

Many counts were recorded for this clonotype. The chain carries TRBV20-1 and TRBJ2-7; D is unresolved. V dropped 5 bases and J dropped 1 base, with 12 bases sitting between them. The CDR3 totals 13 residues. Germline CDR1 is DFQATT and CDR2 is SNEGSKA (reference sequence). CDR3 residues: CSARVGLSYEQYF. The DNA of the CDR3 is TGCAGTGCTCGGGTAGGCCTGTCCTACGAGCAGTACTTC.

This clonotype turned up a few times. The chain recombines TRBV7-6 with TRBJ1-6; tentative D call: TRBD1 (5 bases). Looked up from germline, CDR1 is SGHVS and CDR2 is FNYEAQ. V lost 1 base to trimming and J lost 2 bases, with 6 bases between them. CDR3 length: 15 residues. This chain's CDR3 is CASSLGGTYNSPLHF. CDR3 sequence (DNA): TGTGCCAGCAGCTTAGGGGGCACCTATAATTCACCCCTCCACTTT. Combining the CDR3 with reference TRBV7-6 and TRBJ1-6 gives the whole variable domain GAGVSQSPRYKVTKRGQDVALRCDPISGHVSLYWYRQALGQGPEFLTYFNYEAQQDKSGLPNDRFSAERPEGSISTLTIQRTEQRDSAMYRCASSLGGTYNSPLHFGNGTRLTVT.

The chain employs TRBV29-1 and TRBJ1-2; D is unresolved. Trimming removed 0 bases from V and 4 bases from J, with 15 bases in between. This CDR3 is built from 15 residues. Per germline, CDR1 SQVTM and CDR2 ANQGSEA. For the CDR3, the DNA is TGCAGCGTTGAAGATCCCCTCTTGAAGGCCTATGGCTACACCTTC. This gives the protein CSVEDPLLKAYGYTF.